This entry features one T cell receptor beta chain sequence. This record comes from a study of control samples from healthy donors and cancer patients. The assay was immunoSEQ multiplex PCR, and TCRdb's table has in-frame clones only and misses some. The sample has about 220,000 clones, just under 95% seen once. The V end was cut by 0 bases, the J end by 2 bases, with 11 bases between. This CDR3 has 16 amino acids. Germline CDR1 KGHDR, CDR2 SFDVKD. The origin of this receptor is a middle-aged man in good health. The sample taken for sequencing was blood. V usage is TRBV24-1 and J usage is TRBJ2-3; D is ambiguous. CDR3 in DNA: TGTGCCACCAGTGATTTGAGAGGTTCTGACACAGATACGCAGTATTTT. Amino acids: CATSDLRGSDTDTQYF.